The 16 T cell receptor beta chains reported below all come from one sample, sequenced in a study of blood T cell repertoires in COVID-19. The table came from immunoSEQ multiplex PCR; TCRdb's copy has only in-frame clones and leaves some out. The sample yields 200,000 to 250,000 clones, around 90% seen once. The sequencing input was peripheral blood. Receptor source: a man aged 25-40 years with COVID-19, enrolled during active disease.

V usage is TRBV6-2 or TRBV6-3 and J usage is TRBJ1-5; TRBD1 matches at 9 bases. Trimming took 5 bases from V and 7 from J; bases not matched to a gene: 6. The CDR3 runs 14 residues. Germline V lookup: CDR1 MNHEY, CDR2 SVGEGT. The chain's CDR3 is CASSPGQGDQPQHF. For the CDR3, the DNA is TGTGCCAGCAGTCCGGGACAGGGAGACCAGCCCCAGCATTTT.

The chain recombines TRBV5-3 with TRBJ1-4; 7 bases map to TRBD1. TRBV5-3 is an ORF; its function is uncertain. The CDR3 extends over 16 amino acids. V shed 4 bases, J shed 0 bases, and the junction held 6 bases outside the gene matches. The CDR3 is CARSPTGDTTNEKLFF. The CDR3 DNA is TGTGCCAGAAGCCCCACAGGGGATACAACTAATGAAAAACTGTTTTTT.

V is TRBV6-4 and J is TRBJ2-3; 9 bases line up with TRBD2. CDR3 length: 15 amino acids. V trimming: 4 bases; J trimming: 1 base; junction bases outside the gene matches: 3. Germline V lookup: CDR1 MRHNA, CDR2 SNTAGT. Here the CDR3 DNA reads TGTGCCAGCAGTGTCGCTAGCGGGGGCACAGATACGCAGTATTTT. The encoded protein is CASSVASGGTDTQYF.

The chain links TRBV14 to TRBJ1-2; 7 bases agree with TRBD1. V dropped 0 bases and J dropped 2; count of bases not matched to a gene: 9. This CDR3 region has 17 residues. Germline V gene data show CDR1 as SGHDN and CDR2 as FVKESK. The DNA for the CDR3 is TGTGCCAGCAGCCAAGATCGATGGACAGGTCAGAACTATGGCTACACCTTC. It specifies CASSQDRWTGQNYGYTF.

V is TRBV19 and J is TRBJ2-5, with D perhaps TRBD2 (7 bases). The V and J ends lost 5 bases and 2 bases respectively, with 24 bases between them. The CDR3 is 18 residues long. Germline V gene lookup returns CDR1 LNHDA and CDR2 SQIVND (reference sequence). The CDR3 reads CASSARRGEGSRQETQYF. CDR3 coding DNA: TGTGCCAGTAGTGCCCGGAGGGGGGAGGGGTCGAGGCAAGAGACCCAGTACTTC.

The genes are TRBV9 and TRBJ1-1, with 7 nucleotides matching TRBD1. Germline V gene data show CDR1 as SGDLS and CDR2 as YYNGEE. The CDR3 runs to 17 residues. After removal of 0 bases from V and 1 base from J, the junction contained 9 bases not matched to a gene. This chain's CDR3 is CASSVGEGTETNTEAFF. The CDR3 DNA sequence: TGTGCCAGCAGCGTAGGAGAGGGGACAGAGACGAACACTGAAGCTTTCTTT.

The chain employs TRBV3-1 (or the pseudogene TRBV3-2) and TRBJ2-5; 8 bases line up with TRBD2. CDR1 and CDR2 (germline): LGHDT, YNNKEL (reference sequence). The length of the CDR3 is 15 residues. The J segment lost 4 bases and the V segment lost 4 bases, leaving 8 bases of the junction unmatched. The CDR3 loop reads CASSPLAGSGETQYF. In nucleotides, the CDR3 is TGTGCCAGCAGCCCTTTAGCGGGATCGGGAGAGACCCAGTACTTC.

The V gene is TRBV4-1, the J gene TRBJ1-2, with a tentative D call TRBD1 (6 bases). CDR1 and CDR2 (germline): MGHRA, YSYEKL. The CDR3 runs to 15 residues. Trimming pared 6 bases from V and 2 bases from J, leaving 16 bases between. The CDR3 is CASRAPGQRNYGYTF. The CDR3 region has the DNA TGCGCCAGCAGGGCTCCGGGACAAAGAAACTATGGCTACACCTTC.

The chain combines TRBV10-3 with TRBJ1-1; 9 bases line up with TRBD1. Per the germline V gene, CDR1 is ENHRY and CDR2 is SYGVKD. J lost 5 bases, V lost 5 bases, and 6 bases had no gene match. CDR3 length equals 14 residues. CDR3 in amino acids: CAISSGTGSTEAFF. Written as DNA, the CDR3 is TGTGCCATCAGTAGCGGGACAGGGTCAACTGAAGCTTTCTTT.

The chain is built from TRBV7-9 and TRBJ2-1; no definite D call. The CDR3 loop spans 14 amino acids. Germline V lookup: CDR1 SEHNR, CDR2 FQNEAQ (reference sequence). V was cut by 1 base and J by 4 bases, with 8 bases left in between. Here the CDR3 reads CASSLVSEYNEQFF. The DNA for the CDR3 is TGTGCCAGCAGCTTAGTTTCAGAATACAATGAGCAGTTCTTC.

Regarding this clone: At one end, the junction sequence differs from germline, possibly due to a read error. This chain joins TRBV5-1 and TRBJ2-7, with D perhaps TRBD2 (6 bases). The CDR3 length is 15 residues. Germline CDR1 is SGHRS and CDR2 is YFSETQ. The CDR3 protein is CASGQGLLTSHEQYF. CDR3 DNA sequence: TGCGCCAGCGGACAAGGACTACTAACCTCCCACGAGCAGTACTTC.

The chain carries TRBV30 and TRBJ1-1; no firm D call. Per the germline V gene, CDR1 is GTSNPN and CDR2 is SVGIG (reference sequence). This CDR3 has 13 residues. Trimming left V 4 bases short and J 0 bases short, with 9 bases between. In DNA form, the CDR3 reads TGTGCCTGGACCCTCGTTATGAACACTGAAGCTTTCTTT. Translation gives CAWTLVMNTEAFF. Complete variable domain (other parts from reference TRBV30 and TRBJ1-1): SQTIHQWPATLVQPVGSPLSLECTVEGTSNPNLYWYRQAAGRGLQLLFYSVGIGQISSEVPQNLSASRPQDRQFILSSKKLLLSDSGFYLCAWTLVMNTEAFFGQGTRLTVV.

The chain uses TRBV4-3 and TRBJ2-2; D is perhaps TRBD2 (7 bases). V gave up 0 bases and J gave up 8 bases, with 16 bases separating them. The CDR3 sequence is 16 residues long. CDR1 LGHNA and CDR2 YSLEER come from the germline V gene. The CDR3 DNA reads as TGCGCCAGCAGCCAAGATGGGGGGGCGACGACAGGGGAGCTGTTTTTT. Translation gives CASSQDGGATTGELFF.

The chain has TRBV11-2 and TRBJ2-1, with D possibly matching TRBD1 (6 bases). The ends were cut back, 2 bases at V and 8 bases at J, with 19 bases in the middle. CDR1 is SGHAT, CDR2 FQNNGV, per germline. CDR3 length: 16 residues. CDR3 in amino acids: CASSLFWVRGSHEQFF. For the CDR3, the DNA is TGTGCCAGCAGCTTATTCTGGGTCAGGGGTAGCCATGAGCAGTTCTTC.

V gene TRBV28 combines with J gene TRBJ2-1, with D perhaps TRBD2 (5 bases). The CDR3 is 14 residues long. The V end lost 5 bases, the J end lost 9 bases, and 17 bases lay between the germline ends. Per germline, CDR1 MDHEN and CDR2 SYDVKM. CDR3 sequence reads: CASSPRWRSGEQFF. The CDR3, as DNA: TGTGCCAGCAGTCCTCGGTGGAGGTCGGGTGAGCAGTTCTTC.

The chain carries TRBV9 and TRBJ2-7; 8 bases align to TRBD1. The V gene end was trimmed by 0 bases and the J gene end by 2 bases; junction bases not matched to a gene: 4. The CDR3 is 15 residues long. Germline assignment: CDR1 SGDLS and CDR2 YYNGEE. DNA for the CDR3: TGTGCCAGCAGCGTAGGTGGCAGGGGGCCCTACGAGCAGTACTTC. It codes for CASSVGGRGPYEQYF.